The present T cell receptor beta chain was sequenced within a study of human T cells and chemical hapten exposure. Study overall: TCR yields per sample varied mostly from small pooled library volume differences.

This sample's time point: patch test 1, 2 weeks after DPC sensitization. The treatment here: therapeutic diphenylcyclopropenone sensitization with weekly scalp DPC. The CDR3 runs to 12 residues. V lost 5 bases, J lost 8 bases, and 12 bases lay in between. The germline gives CDR1 SEHNR, CDR2 FQNEAQ (reference sequence). TCRdb passed the RACE reads through MiXCR, listing each CDR3 protein once. This table has about 120,000 distinct CDR3 sequences, roughly 15% appearing once. This specimen consisted of whole blood, obtained in connection with sensitization to the hapten diphenylcyclopropenone (DPC). This receptor was identified in a man between 18 and 29 years old with alopecia areata. Some clones in this sample may be carry-over from other donors' samples. The rearrangement links TRBV7-9 to TRBJ1-1, with D possibly matching TRBD1 (6 bases). The CDR3 DNA sequence: TGTGCCAGCAGCCTCGACAGGCTCGAAGCTTTCTTT. Protein sequence: CASSLDRLEAFF.